Presented here are 32 T cell receptor beta chains from one specimen sequenced in a study of monozygotic twins with inflammatory bowel disease. TCRdb re-analyzed the 5' RACE reads; it lists each CDR3 protein once, without DNA. Its clone listing holds approximately 160,000 distinct CDR3 sequences. The specimen sequenced was blood. The receptors were gathered from a human donor with ulcerative colitis or Crohn's disease, or a healthy co-twin of an affected twin (not recorded which).

CDR3 sequence: CASSLSGGTDTQYF. This sequence joins TRBV12-3 or TRBV12-4 and TRBJ2-3. There are 14 residues in the CDR3.

V is TRBV5-6 and J is TRBJ2-7. The V gene's germline CDR1 is SGHDT and CDR2 YYEEEE. There are 11 residues in the CDR3. The CDR3 sequence: CASSGNNEQYF.

The chain recombines TRBV6-5 with TRBJ1-1; without DNA, the TCRdb call of TRBD1 cannot be checked. The CDR3 is 13 residues long. Per the germline V gene, CDR1 is MNHEY and CDR2 is SVGAGI. CDR3 region: CASSYLDRTEAFF.

The chain recombines TRBV6-2 or TRBV6-3 with TRBJ2-1; TCRdb calls TRBD1, which cannot be checked without DNA. CDR3 size: 13 residues. Germline loops: CDR1 MNHEY, CDR2 SVGEGT. The CDR3 reads CASGARQGNEQFF.

The gene calls are TRBV7-3 and TRBJ2-1; lacking DNA, the TRBD1 call made by TCRdb goes unchecked. Germline V gene lookup returns CDR1 SGHTA and CDR2 FQGTGA. The CDR3 length is 15 residues. The CDR3 is CASSHGQPSYNEQFF.

V and J are TRBV20-1 and TRBJ2-1. The CDR3 is 15 amino acids. Germline lookup yields CDR1 DFQATT and CDR2 SNEGSKA (reference sequence). CDR3 amino acids: CSAREGIHYLNEQFF.

V and J are TRBV5-1 and TRBJ2-5. The germline CDR1 and CDR2 sequences are SGHRS and YFSETQ. CDR3 size: 14 residues. CDR3 region: CASSSVVYQETQYF.

This sequence joins TRBV5-1 and TRBJ2-5; the D call of TRBD1 rests on TCRdb alone, since no DNA is present to check it. Germline V CDR1 and CDR2: SGHRS, YFSETQ. CDR3 length: 14 amino acids. The CDR3: CASSSGQGGETQYF.

The chain combines TRBV5-6 with TRBJ1-1; TCRdb proposes TRBD1, but this gene call is untestable without DNA. The CDR3 has 17 amino acids. In germline, CDR1 is SGHDT, CDR2 YYEEEE. The CDR3 loop reads CASSAQMHTGQGDEAFF.

The chain couples TRBV20-1 to TRBJ2-2; TCRdb proposes TRBD1, but this gene call is untestable without DNA. Germline V CDR1 and CDR2: DFQATT, SNEGSKA (reference sequence). The CDR3 is 15 amino acids. CDR3 sequence reads: CSARAGGANTGELFF.

The chain combines TRBV18 with TRBJ2-1; no DNA is available, so the TRBD1 call from TCRdb remains unchecked. In germline, CDR1 is KGHSH, CDR2 LQKENI. This CDR3 comprises 15 residues. CDR3 amino acids: CASSPLQGALNEQFF.

The CDR3 reads CASSLWARGNEQFF. The chain carries TRBV5-1 and TRBJ2-1; checking the TCRdb D call of TRBD1 is not possible without DNA. Germline V gives CDR1 SGHRS, CDR2 YFSETQ. CDR3 length: 14 amino acids.

This chain links TRBV29-1 with TRBJ1-3; TCRdb proposes TRBD1, but this gene call is untestable without DNA. CDR1 is SQVTM and CDR2 is ANQGSEA in the germline V gene. The CDR3 is made up of 14 amino acids. CDR3 amino acids: CSVGDRAAGNTIYF.

The V and J genes are TRBV5-4 and TRBJ1-1. CDR1 is SGHNT, CDR2 YYREEE, per germline (reference sequence). This CDR3 contains 16 residues. The CDR3 region is CASSLGSAGGRTEAFF.

The chain carries TRBV20-1 and TRBJ1-6. CDR3 length equals 15 residues. CDR1 is DFQATT and CDR2 is SNEGSKA in the germline V gene (reference sequence). The CDR3 reads CSASFGTSYNSPLHF.

The gene calls are TRBV20-1 and TRBJ1-5; TCRdb outputs TRBD1, but without DNA this stays unchecked. CDR3 length: 16 residues. CDR1 and CDR2 (germline): DFQATT, SNEGSKA (reference sequence). CDR3 in amino acids: CSASSGTGGLFQPQHF.

The chain couples TRBV6-2 or TRBV6-3 to TRBJ2-1. Germline values: CDR1 MNHEY, CDR2 SVGEGT. The CDR3 is 14 residues long. This chain's CDR3 is CASSGNQIGSGKFF.

The chain links TRBV6-6 to TRBJ1-2. CDR1 is MNHNY, CDR2 SVGAGI, per germline (reference sequence). This CDR3 has 14 residues. The CDR3 sequence: CASSYRREAGGYTF.

The gene calls are TRBV2 and TRBJ2-5; TCRdb reports TRBD1, a call that lacks DNA to check it against. This CDR3 region has 15 residues. Germline-derived CDR1 and CDR2 are SNHLY and FYNNEI. The CDR3 region is CASSRVTGARETQYF.

The genes are TRBV30 and TRBJ1-2; TCRdb calls TRBD1, which cannot be checked without DNA. The germline gives CDR1 GTSNPN, CDR2 SVGIG (reference sequence). The length of the CDR3 is 16 residues. CDR3 sequence: CAWSVQGDRGRDGYTF.

This chain links TRBV5-1 with TRBJ1-6. The germline V gene has CDR1 SGHRS and CDR2 YFSETQ. This CDR3 contains 18 residues. The CDR3 sequence: CASSLGPRVTDDNSPLHF.

This CDR3 is CASSEVPGSGNTIYF. V is TRBV2 and J is TRBJ1-3. Germline V CDR1 and CDR2: SNHLY, FYNNEI. This CDR3 region has 15 residues.

The chain carries TRBV7-6 and TRBJ1-5. CDR3 length equals 17 residues. CDR1 is SGHVS and CDR2 is FNYEAQ in the germline V gene. Here the CDR3 reads CASSLGPAGGSNQPQHF.

The chain employs TRBV7-2 and TRBJ2-7; the TCRdb call, TRBD2, lacks DNA for checking. The length of the CDR3 is 15 residues. Looked up from germline, CDR1 is SGHTA and CDR2 is FQGNSA. The chain's CDR3 is CASSPLTSGGYEQYF.

V is TRBV3-1 and J is TRBJ2-7; TCRdb reports TRBD2, a call that lacks DNA to check it against. Germline CDR1 is LGHDT and CDR2 is YNNKEL (reference sequence). This CDR3 has 15 residues. The chain's CDR3 is CASSLTSGSPHEQYF.

The chain couples TRBV7-2 to TRBJ2-1. Germline V gene lookup returns CDR1 SGHTA and CDR2 FQGNSA. The CDR3 length is 15 residues. The CDR3 protein is CASSLGRSNRGQQFF.

This chain uses TRBV5-1 with TRBJ2-7. Germline V gene lookup returns CDR1 SGHRS and CDR2 YFSETQ. This CDR3 is built from 14 residues. The CDR3 spells CASSLADPAYEQYF.

The J gene is TRBJ1-4, the V gene TRBV5-1; TCRdb designates TRBD1, a call that cannot be tested without DNA. The V gene's germline CDR1 is SGHRS and CDR2 YFSETQ. The CDR3 loop spans 14 amino acids. CDR3 in amino acids: CASSFPGRNEKLFF.

The chain uses TRBV5-1 and TRBJ1-1. The CDR3 loop spans 14 amino acids. Germline V gene lookup returns CDR1 SGHRS and CDR2 YFSETQ. CDR3 in amino acids: CASSLFADNTEAFF.

Here the CDR3 reads CASSAVDHGYTF. This chain links TRBV7-6 with TRBJ1-2. Looked up from germline, CDR1 is SGHVS and CDR2 is FNYEAQ. The CDR3 is made up of 12 amino acids.

The chain has TRBV5-1 and TRBJ1-1; no DNA is available, so the TRBD1 call from TCRdb remains unchecked. The germline gives CDR1 SGHRS, CDR2 YFSETQ. The CDR3 contains 15 residues. CDR3 residues: CASSLGTATNTEAFF.

The chain recombines TRBV7-2 with TRBJ2-3; the TRBD2 assignment by TCRdb is unverifiable without DNA. The CDR3 consists of 15 residues. Germline lookup yields CDR1 SGHTA and CDR2 FQGNSA. The CDR3 spells CASSLNSGGSDTQYF.